These T cell receptor beta chains were read from a single sample in a study of T cells after yellow fever vaccination. One entry per CDR3 protein results from TCRdb running MiXCR on the 5' RACE reads. The sample yields about 330,000 distinct CDR3 sequences, around 7% seen once. This sample comprised PBMCs, obtained roughly 47 days after the first yellow fever vaccination. These receptors were collected from a man younger than 35 who received the YFV17D yellow fever vaccine. Both conserved end residues are part of each CDR3. The D gene is left open where the match is weak. Some rows mark clone size as missing; the rest say once, few, many or name a class of expanded clone.

J: TRBJ2-3
V: TRBV20-1
size: few
D: TRBD2
DNA: TGCAGTGCCGCGGCGGGGGGGCCTCGAGATACGCAGTATTTT
CDR3: CSAAAGGPRDTQYF

J: TRBJ2-7
V: TRBV6-5
size: NA
D: NA
DNA: TGTGCCAGCAGTTACTCAGGGGGAGACACCTACGAGCAGTACTTC
CDR3: CASSYSGGDTYEQYF

J: TRBJ1-5
V: TRBV12-3/TRBV12-4
size: many
D: TRBD1
DNA: TGTGCCAGCAGGACAGGGTCGAATCAGCCCCAGCATTTT
CDR3: CASRTGSNQPQHF

J: TRBJ2-1
V: TRBV7-2
size: many
D: NA
DNA: TGTGCCAGCAGCTTATTGATTAGGGGATGGGATGAGCAGTTCTTC
CDR3: CASSLLIRGWDEQFF

J: TRBJ2-5
V: TRBV5-1
size: NA
D: NA
DNA: TGCGCCAGCAGCTTGGGGGGGGCGTACCAAGAGAACCAGTACTTC
CDR3: CASSLGGAYQENQYF

J: TRBJ2-7
V: TRBV10-3
size: many
D: NA
DNA: TGTGCCATCAGTGGGGAGGCTGGGTCTTCCTACGAGCAGTACTTC
CDR3: CAISGEAGSSYEQYF

J: TRBJ2-1
V: TRBV9
size: few
D: TRBD2
DNA: TGTGCCAGCAGCGTAGATAGACCTAGCGGGGAGCAGTTCTTC
CDR3: CASSVDRPSGEQFF

J: TRBJ2-5
V: TRBV6-5
size: many
D: TRBD2
DNA: TGTGCCAGCAGTTACCTCGGGGGGGGACAAGAGACCCAGTACTTC
CDR3: CASSYLGGGQETQYF

J: TRBJ2-1
V: TRBV12-3/TRBV12-4
size: few
D: NA
DNA: TGTGCCAGCAGTCGCCCGAGCGCTTACAATGAGCAGTTCTTC
CDR3: CASSRPSAYNEQFF

J: TRBJ2-6
V: TRBV5-6
size: NA
D: NA
DNA: TGTGCCAGCAGCTTCGCTTATGGGGCCAACGTCCTGACTTTC
CDR3: CASSFAYGANVLTF

J: TRBJ2-3
V: TRBV25-1
size: many
D: NA
DNA: TGTGCCAGCAGCAGGTACACAGATACGCAGTATTTT
CDR3: CASSRYTDTQYF

J: TRBJ1-4
V: TRBV4-1
size: NA
D: NA
DNA: TGCGCCAGCAGCCAAGCCCCCGGGGTGGGTGAAAAACTGTTTTTT
CDR3: CASSQAPGVGEKLFF

J: TRBJ2-5
V: TRBV5-1
size: NA
D: NA
DNA: TGCGCCAGCAGCTTGGGAACAGGCACCCAAGAGACCCAGTACTTC
CDR3: CASSLGTGTQETQYF

J: TRBJ2-1
V: TRBV7-6
size: NA
D: NA
DNA: TGTGCCAGCAGCCTCGGGTGGGGGTGGAACAATGAGCAGTTCTTC
CDR3: CASSLGWGWNNEQFF

J: TRBJ1-2
V: TRBV6-5
size: few
D: TRBD1
DNA: TGTGCCAGCAGTTACTCGGGGACAGGTGGCTATGGCTACACCTTC
CDR3: CASSYSGTGGYGYTF

J: TRBJ1-1
V: TRBV3-1
size: NA
D: NA
DNA: TGTGCCAGCAGCCAGAGGGACGGCAACCAGAACACTGAAGCTTTCTTT
CDR3: CASSQRDGNQNTEAFF

J: TRBJ2-1
V: TRBV4-3
size: few
D: NA
DNA: TGCGCCAGCAGCCAAGAGAGGGATCCCTACAATGAGCAGTTCTTC
CDR3: CASSQERDPYNEQFF

J: TRBJ1-1
V: TRBV10-3
size: NA
D: NA
DNA: TGTGCCATCAGCTCTCCAGGGGCTGAAGCTTTCTTT
CDR3: CAISSPGAEAFF

J: TRBJ2-5
V: TRBV20-1
size: many
D: NA
DNA: TGCAGTGCGGGGGCTAGTGGGGCCGAGACCCAGTACTTC
CDR3: CSAGASGAETQYF

J: TRBJ2-3
V: TRBV9
size: NA
D: TRBD2
DNA: TGTGCCAGCAGCCCCCGCCCTCTACTAGCGGGGGGCACAGATACGCAGTATTTT
CDR3: CASSPRPLLAGGTDTQYF

J: TRBJ1-6
V: TRBV12-3/TRBV12-4
size: few
D: NA
DNA: TGTGCCAGCAGTTTTACTGGTTCGGATTCACCCCTCCACTTT
CDR3: CASSFTGSDSPLHF

J: TRBJ1-3
V: TRBV20-1
size: few
D: NA
DNA: TGCAGTGCTTCCCGTGGGGGCGGAAACACCATATATTTT
CDR3: CSASRGGGNTIYF

J: TRBJ2-1
V: TRBV5-5
size: NA
D: NA
DNA: TGTGCCAGGGGCCCCGGGCGCCGGCACAATGAGCAGTTCTTC
CDR3: CARGPGRRHNEQFF

J: TRBJ2-7
V: TRBV5-4
size: NA
D: TRBD1
DNA: TGTGCCAGCAGCACCCCGGACAGGAAAGGCGAGCAGTACTTC
CDR3: CASSTPDRKGEQYF

J: TRBJ2-3
V: TRBV19
size: NA
D: TRBD1
DNA: TGTGCCAGTAGTACCGTCGGGACAGGGGAAGATACGCAGTATTTT
CDR3: CASSTVGTGEDTQYF

J: TRBJ2-2
V: TRBV6-5
size: NA
D: TRBD1
DNA: TGTGCCAGCAGTTACACTTACCGGGACAGGGGGCTGTTTTTT
CDR3: CASSYTYRDRGLFF

J: TRBJ2-5
V: TRBV6-1
size: many
D: TRBD1
DNA: TGTGCCAGCAGTGTTGGACAGGGCCTAAAAGAGACCCAGTACTTC
CDR3: CASSVGQGLKETQYF

J: TRBJ1-2
V: TRBV7-2
size: few
D: NA
DNA: TGTGCCAGCAGCTTTATAGGGGCTTGGAATGGCTACACCTTC
CDR3: CASSFIGAWNGYTF

J: TRBJ2-5
V: TRBV6-5
size: few
D: NA
DNA: TGTGCCAGCAGTTACTCGAAGACGCCCTATAGTCCGACCCAGTACTTC
CDR3: CASSYSKTPYSPTQYF

J: TRBJ2-2
V: TRBV20-1
size: many
D: NA
DNA: TGCAGTGCTGCGAAAACTGGGACTGACACCGGGGAGCTGTTTTTT
CDR3: CSAAKTGTDTGELFF

J: TRBJ1-1
V: TRBV10-3
size: NA
D: TRBD1
DNA: TGTGCCATCAGTGGTGGGACAGTTGAAGCTTTCTTT
CDR3: CAISGGTVEAFF

J: TRBJ1-1
V: TRBV6-2/TRBV6-3
size: NA
D: NA
DNA: TGTGCCAGCAGTTACCGGGCAGACACTGAAGCTTTCTTT
CDR3: CASSYRADTEAFF

J: TRBJ2-7
V: TRBV24-1
size: NA
D: NA
DNA: TGTGCCACCCTCGGTAGGGGGTTCAACGAGCAGTACTTC
CDR3: CATLGRGFNEQYF

J: TRBJ1-1
V: TRBV10-3
size: NA
D: TRBD1
DNA: TGTGCCATCAGGGGACAGGGGGCGAACACTGAAGCTTTCTTT
CDR3: CAIRGQGANTEAFF

J: TRBJ2-3
V: TRBV20-1
size: few
D: NA
DNA: TGCAGTGCTAGAGATGGACACGGGCACACAGATACGCAGTATTTT
CDR3: CSARDGHGHTDTQYF

J: TRBJ2-5
V: TRBV6-2/TRBV6-3
size: NA
D: TRBD2
DNA: TGTGCCAGCAGTTACTCAGTACGACTAGCGGGGGATCCGTACCAAGAGACCCAGTACTTC
CDR3: CASSYSVRLAGDPYQETQYF

J: TRBJ2-3
V: TRBV27
size: NA
D: TRBD1
DNA: TGTGCCAGCAGTTTTTTTTCCGAAGGGACAGCCGGTACAGATACGCAGTATTTT
CDR3: CASSFFSEGTAGTDTQYF

J: TRBJ2-5
V: TRBV10-3
size: many
D: NA
DNA: TGTGCCTCTACATCACAGATCTCGGGGGAGACCCAGTACTTC
CDR3: CASTSQISGETQYF

J: TRBJ1-2
V: TRBV12-3/TRBV12-4
size: many
D: NA
DNA: TGTGCCAGCACCAGGGGCTATGGCTACACCTTC
CDR3: CASTRGYGYTF

J: TRBJ1-2
V: TRBV6-5
size: few
D: NA
DNA: TGTGCCAGCAGTTACTCGAGGCAGGGAGCTAACTATGGCTACACCTTC
CDR3: CASSYSRQGANYGYTF

J: TRBJ1-1
V: TRBV7-2
size: few
D: NA
DNA: TGTGCCAGCAGCCAACAGGGTCAGAACACTGAAGCTTTCTTT
CDR3: CASSQQGQNTEAFF

J: TRBJ2-1
V: TRBV25-1
size: many
D: NA
DNA: TGTGCCAGCAGTGAAGGGTTGCGGGGTTTCTCCTACAATGAGCAGTTCTTC
CDR3: CASSEGLRGFSYNEQFF